This is a list of T cell receptor beta chains from one sample in a study of cytomegalovirus exposure and HLA in healthy donors. The repertoire was sequenced with immunoSEQ multiplex PCR; TCRdb's copy has only in-frame clones and lacks some. The repertoire includes 200,000 to 250,000 clones, over 80% of them detected once, and roughly 13% sits in the top ten. The material sequenced was PBMCs. The receptors originated from a young woman in good health and CMV-seropositive. CDR3s include the opening cysteine and the closing phenylalanine or tryptophan.

V gene: TRBV14; CDR3 length: 14; J gene: TRBJ2-7; CDR3 protein: CASSPLTGSYEQYF
V gene: TRBV5-1; CDR3 length: 14; J gene: TRBJ1-4; CDR3 protein: CASSLKQDNEKLFF
V gene: TRBV7-2; CDR3 length: 13; J gene: TRBJ2-7; CDR3 protein: CASSWGEGREQYF
V gene: TRBV30; CDR3 length: 13; J gene: TRBJ1-1; CDR3 protein: CAWSFTGNTEAFF
V gene: TRBV27; CDR3 length: 15; J gene: TRBJ1-1; CDR3 protein: CASSLVTSHQAEAFF
V gene: TRBV6-5; CDR3 length: 13; J gene: TRBJ1-1; CDR3 protein: CASSARRGTEAFF
V gene: TRBV9; CDR3 length: 15; J gene: TRBJ2-7; CDR3 protein: CASSRLAGGTYEQYF
V gene: TRBV27; CDR3 length: 14; J gene: TRBJ1-1; CDR3 protein: CASSLRTLGTEAFF
V gene: TRBV30; CDR3 length: 14; J gene: TRBJ2-5; CDR3 protein: CAWESPNSLGTQYF
V gene: TRBV19; CDR3 length: 16; J gene: TRBJ2-1; CDR3 protein: CASSLSGQLTDNEQFF
V gene: TRBV2; CDR3 length: 12; J gene: TRBJ2-1; CDR3 protein: CASTTGYNEQFF
V gene: TRBV6-5; CDR3 length: 14; J gene: TRBJ1-2; CDR3 protein: CASSYSTTGSGYTF
V gene: TRBV27; CDR3 length: 14; J gene: TRBJ1-2; CDR3 protein: CASSLYQDGRGYTF
V gene: TRBV27; CDR3 length: 18; J gene: TRBJ2-7; CDR3 protein: CASSSYRGLAASSYEQYF
V gene: TRBV9; CDR3 length: 16; J gene: TRBJ2-1; CDR3 protein: CASSVATGASVYEQFF
V gene: TRBV7-6; CDR3 length: 14; J gene: TRBJ2-7; CDR3 protein: CASSFREKAYEQYF
V gene: TRBV10-1; CDR3 length: 15; J gene: TRBJ2-3; CDR3 protein: CASSTGGEGTDTQYF
V gene: TRBV30; CDR3 length: 15; J gene: TRBJ1-2; CDR3 protein: CAWSPFQGLNYGYTF
V gene: TRBV18; CDR3 length: 14; J gene: TRBJ1-3; CDR3 protein: CASSSAASGNTIYF
V gene: TRBV13; CDR3 length: 14; J gene: TRBJ1-5; CDR3 protein: CASSPNGANQPQHF
V gene: TRBV5-1; CDR3 length: 11; J gene: TRBJ2-7; CDR3 protein: CASADGYEQYF
V gene: TRBV7-6; CDR3 length: 15; J gene: TRBJ2-3; CDR3 protein: CASSNTGASTDTQYF
V gene: TRBV30; CDR3 length: 13; J gene: TRBJ1-2; CDR3 protein: CAWSLTGMRGYTF
V gene: TRBV7-9; CDR3 length: 13; J gene: TRBJ2-5; CDR3 protein: CASTSQGGETQYF
V gene: TRBV7-9; CDR3 length: 12; J gene: TRBJ1-5; CDR3 protein: CASSYKLGPKVF
V gene: TRBV2; CDR3 length: 13; J gene: TRBJ1-3; CDR3 protein: CASKQGVGNTIYF
V gene: TRBV4-2; CDR3 length: 17; J gene: TRBJ2-6; CDR3 protein: CASSQGTVSSGANVLTF
V gene: TRBV7-6; CDR3 length: 15; J gene: TRBJ1-3; CDR3 protein: CASSFGDPSGNTIYF
V gene: TRBV27; CDR3 length: 19; J gene: TRBJ2-2; CDR3 protein: CASSLRSGSNEFYAGELFF
V gene: TRBV11-2; CDR3 length: 14; J gene: TRBJ1-2; CDR3 protein: CASSGTGQNYGYTF
V gene: TRBV29-1; CDR3 length: 14; J gene: TRBJ2-7; CDR3 protein: CSVEFTGPRREQYF
V gene: TRBV27; CDR3 length: 15; J gene: TRBJ1-5; CDR3 protein: CASSPKRVSNQPQHF
V gene: TRBV19; CDR3 length: 12; J gene: TRBJ2-7; CDR3 protein: CASSKQGTEQYF